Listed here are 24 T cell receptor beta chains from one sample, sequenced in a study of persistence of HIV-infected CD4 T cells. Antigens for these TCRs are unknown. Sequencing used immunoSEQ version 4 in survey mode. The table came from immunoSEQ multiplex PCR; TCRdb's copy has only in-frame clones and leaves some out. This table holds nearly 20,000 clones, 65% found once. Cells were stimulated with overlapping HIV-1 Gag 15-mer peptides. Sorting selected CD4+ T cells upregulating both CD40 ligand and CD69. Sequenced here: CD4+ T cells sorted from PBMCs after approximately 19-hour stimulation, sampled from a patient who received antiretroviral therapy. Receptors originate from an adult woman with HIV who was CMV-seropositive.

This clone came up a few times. As DNA, the CDR3 is TGTGCCAGCAGTGGAACGGTGGCCGTGGGCAATCAGCCCCAGCATTTT. It encodes CASSGTVAVGNQPQHF. The chain combines TRBV6-1 with TRBJ1-5, with unresolved D. There are 16 residues in the CDR3. Germline CDR1 reads MNHNS; CDR2 reads SASEGT. Trimming pared 4 bases from V and 2 bases from J, leaving 15 bases between.

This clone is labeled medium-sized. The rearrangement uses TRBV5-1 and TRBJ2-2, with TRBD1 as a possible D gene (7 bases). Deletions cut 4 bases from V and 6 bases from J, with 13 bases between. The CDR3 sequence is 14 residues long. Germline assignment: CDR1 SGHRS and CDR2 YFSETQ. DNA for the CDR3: TGCGCCAGCAGCGCAGACAGGGAGGCCGGGGAGCTGTTTTTT. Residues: CASSADREAGELFF.

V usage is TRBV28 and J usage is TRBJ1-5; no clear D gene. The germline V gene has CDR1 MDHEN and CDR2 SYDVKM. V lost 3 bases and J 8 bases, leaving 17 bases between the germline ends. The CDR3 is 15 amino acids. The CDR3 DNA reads TGTGCCAGCAGTTTTGTGTCAGGAGCTTTAAAGCCCCAGCATTTT. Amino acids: CASSFVSGALKPQHF. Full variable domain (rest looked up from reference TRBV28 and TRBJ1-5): DVKVTQSSRYLVKRTGEKVFLECVQDMDHENMFWYRQDPGLGLRLIYFSYDVKMKEKGDIPEGYSVSREKKERFSLILESASTNQTSMYLCASSFVSGALKPQHFGDGTRLSIL.

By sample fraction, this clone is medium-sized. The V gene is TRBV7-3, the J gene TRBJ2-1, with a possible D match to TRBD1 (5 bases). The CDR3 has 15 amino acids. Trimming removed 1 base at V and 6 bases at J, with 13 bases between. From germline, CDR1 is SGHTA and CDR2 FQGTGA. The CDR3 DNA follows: TGTGCCAGCAGCTTAAATGGGGCTCGAGGCAATGAGCAGTTCTTC. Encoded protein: CASSLNGARGNEQFF. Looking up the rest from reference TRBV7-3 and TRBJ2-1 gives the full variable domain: GAGVSQTPSNKVTEKGKYVELRCDPISGHTALYWYRQSLGQGPEFLIYFQGTGAADDSGLPNDRFFAVRPEGSVSTLKIQRTERGDSAVYLCASSLNGARGNEQFFGPGTRLTVL.

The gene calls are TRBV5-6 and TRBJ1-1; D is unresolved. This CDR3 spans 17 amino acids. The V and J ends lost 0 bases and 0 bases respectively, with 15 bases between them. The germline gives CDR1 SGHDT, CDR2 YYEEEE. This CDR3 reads CASSLGETRRMNTEAFF. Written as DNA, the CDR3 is TGTGCCAGCAGCTTGGGAGAGACGCGGCGTATGAACACTGAAGCTTTCTTT. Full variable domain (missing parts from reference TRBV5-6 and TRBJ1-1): DAGVTQSPTHLIKTRGQQVTLRCSPKSGHDTVSWYQQALGQGPQFIFQYYEEEERQRGNFPDRFSGHQFPNYSSELNVNALLLGDSALYLCASSLGETRRMNTEAFFGQGTRLTVV.

DNA of the CDR3: TGCGCCAGCAGCCGCACAGGATCCCTCATGAACACTGAAGCTTTCTTT. It codes for CASSRTGSLMNTEAFF. The rearrangement uses TRBV5-1 and TRBJ1-1; D might be TRBD1 (5 bases). CDR3 size: 16 residues. CDR1 is SGHRS and CDR2 is YFSETQ in the germline V gene. Between the trimmed V and J ends, which lost 4 bases and 0 bases, there was a span of 16 bases. Looking up the rest from reference TRBV5-1 and TRBJ1-1 gives the full variable domain: KAGVTQTPRYLIKTRGQQVTLSCSPISGHRSVSWYQQTPGQGLQFLFEYFSETQRNKGNFPGRFSGRQFSNSRSEMNVSTLELGDSALYLCASSRTGSLMNTEAFFGQGTRLTVV.

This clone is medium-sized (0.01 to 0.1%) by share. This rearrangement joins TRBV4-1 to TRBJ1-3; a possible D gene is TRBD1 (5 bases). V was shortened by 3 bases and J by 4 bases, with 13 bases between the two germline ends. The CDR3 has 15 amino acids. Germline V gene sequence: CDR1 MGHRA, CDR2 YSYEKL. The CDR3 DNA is TGCGCCAGCAGCCACGTCTCAGGGTCGGGAAACACCATATATTTT. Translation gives CASSHVSGSGNTIYF.

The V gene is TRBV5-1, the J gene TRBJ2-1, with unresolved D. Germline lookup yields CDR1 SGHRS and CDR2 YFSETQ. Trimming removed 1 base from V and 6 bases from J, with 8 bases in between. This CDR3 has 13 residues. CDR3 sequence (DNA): TGCGCCAGCAGCTTGTTAGCTAGCAATGAGCAGTTCTTC. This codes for CASSLLASNEQFF. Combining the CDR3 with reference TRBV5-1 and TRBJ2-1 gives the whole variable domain KAGVTQTPRYLIKTRGQQVTLSCSPISGHRSVSWYQQTPGQGLQFLFEYFSETQRNKGNFPGRFSGRQFSNSRSEMNVSTLELGDSALYLCASSLLASNEQFFGPGTRLTVL.

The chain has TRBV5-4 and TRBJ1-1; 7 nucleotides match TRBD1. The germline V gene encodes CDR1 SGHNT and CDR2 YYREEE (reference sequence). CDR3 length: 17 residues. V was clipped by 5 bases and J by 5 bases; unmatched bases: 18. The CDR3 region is CASRASTGARLGTEAFF. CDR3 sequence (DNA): TGTGCCAGCAGGGCGAGCACAGGGGCGCGGTTGGGGACTGAAGCTTTCTTT.

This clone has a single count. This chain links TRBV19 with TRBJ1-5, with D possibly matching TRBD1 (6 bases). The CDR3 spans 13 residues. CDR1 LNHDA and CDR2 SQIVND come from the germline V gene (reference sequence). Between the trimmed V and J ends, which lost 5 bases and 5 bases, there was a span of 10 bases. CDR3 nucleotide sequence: TGTGCCAGTAGTCAGGGGCGGGATCAGCCCCAGCATTTT. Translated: CASSQGRDQPQHF.

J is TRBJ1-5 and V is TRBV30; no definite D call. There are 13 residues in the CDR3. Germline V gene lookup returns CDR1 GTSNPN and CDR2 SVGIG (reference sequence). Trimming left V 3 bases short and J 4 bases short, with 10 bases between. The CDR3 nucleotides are TGTGCCTGGAGCCCGGACGGAAATCAGCCCCAGCATTTT. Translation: CAWSPDGNQPQHF.

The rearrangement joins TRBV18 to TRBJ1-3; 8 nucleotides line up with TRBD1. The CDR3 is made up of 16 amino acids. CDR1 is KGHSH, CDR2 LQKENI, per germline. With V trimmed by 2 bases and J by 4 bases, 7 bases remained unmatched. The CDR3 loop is CASSPIRQGTGNTIYF. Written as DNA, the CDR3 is TGTGCCAGCTCACCAATCAGACAGGGGACGGGAAACACCATATATTTT.

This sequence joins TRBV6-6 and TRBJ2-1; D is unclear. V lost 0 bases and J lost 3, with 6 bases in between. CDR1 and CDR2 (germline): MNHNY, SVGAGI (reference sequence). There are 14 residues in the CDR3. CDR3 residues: CASSYSAGYNEQFF. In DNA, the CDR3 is TGTGCCAGCAGTTACTCGGCCGGCTACAATGAGCAGTTCTTC.

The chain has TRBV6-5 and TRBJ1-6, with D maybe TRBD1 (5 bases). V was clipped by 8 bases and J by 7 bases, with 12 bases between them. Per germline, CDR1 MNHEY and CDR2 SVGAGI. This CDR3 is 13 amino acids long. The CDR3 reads CASGSRDNSPLHF. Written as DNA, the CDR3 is TGTGCCAGCGGTAGCAGGGACAATTCACCCCTCCACTTT.

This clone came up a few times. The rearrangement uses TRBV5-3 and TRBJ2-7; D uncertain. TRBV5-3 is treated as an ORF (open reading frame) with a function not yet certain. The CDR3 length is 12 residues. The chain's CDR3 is CARSLAFCVDGV. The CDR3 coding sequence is TGTGCCAGAAGCTTGGCCTTTTGTGTGGATGGCGTC.

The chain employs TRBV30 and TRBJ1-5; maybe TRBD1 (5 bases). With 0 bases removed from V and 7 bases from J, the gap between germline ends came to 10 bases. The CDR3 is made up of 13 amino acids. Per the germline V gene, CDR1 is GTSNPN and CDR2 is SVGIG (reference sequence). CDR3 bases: TGTGCCTGGAGTGTAAGGGGCTTGCAGCCCCAGCATTTT. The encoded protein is CAWSVRGLQPQHF.

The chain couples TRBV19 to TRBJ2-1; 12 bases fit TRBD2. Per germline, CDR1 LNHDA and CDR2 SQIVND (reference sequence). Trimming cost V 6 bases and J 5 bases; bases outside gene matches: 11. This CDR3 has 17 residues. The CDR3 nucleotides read TGTGCCAGTAGGAAATTCGGACTAGCGGGGCTGGACAATGAGCAGTTCTTC. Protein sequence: CASRKFGLAGLDNEQFF. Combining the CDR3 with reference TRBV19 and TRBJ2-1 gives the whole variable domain DGGITQSPKYLFRKEGQNVTLSCEQNLNHDAMYWYRQDPGQGLRLIYYSQIVNDFQKGDIAEGYSVSREKKESFPLTVTSAQKNPTAFYLCASRKFGLAGLDNEQFFGPGTRLTVL.

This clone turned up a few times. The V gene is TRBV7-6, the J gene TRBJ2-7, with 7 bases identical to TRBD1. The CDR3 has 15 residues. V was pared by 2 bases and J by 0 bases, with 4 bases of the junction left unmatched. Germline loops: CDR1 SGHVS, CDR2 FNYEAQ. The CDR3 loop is CASSLNRGNSYEQYF. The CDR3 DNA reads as TGTGCCAGCAGCTTAAACAGGGGAAACTCCTACGAGCAGTACTTC. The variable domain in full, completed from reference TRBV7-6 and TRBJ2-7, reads GAGVSQSPRYKVTKRGQDVALRCDPISGHVSLYWYRQALGQGPEFLTYFNYEAQQDKSGLPNDRFSAERPEGSISTLTIQRTEQRDSAMYRCASSLNRGNSYEQYFGPGTRLTVT.

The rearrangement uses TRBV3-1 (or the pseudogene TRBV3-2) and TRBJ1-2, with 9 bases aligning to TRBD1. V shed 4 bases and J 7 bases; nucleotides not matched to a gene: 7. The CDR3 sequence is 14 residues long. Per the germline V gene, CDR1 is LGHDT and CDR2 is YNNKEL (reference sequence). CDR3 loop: CASSPTGQGSGYTF. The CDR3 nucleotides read TGTGCCAGCAGCCCGACGGGACAGGGAAGTGGCTACACCTTC.

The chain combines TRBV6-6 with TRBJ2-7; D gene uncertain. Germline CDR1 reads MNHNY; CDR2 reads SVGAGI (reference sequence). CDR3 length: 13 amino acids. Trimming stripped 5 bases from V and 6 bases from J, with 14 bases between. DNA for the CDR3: TGTGCCAGCAGTCCGAGCCCCTCGAGCGAGCAGTACGTC. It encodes CASSPSPSSEQYV.

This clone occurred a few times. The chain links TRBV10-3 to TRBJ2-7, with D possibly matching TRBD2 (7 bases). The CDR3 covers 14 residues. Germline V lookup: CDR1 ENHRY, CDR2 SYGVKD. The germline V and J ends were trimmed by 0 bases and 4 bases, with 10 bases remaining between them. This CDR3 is CAISESRGAYEQYF. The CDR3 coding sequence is TGTGCCATCAGTGAGTCTCGGGGGGCATACGAGCAGTACTTC.

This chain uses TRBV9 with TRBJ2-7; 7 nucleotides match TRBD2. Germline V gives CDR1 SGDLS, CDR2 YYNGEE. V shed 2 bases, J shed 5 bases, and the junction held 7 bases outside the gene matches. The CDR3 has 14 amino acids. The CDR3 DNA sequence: TGTGCCAGCAGCGTGGGGAGCGGGGCTAACGAGCAGTACGTC. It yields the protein CASSVGSGANEQYV.

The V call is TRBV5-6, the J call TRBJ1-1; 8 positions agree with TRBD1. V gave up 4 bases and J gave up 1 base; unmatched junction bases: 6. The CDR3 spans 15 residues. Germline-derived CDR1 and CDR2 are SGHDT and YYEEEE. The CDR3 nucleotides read TGTGCCAGCAGCCAACTGGACAGGGAGAACACTGAAGCTTTCTTT. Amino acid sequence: CASSQLDRENTEAFF. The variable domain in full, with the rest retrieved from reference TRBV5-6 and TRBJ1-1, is DAGVTQSPTHLIKTRGQQVTLRCSPKSGHDTVSWYQQALGQGPQFIFQYYEEEERQRGNFPDRFSGHQFPNYSSELNVNALLLGDSALYLCASSQLDRENTEAFFGQGTRLTVV.

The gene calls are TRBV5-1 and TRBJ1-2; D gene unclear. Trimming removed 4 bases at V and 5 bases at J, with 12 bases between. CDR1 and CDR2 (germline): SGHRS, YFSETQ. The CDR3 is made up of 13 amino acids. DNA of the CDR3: TGCGCCAGCAGCCCAAGAACAGAGTATGGCTACACCTTC. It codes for CASSPRTEYGYTF.